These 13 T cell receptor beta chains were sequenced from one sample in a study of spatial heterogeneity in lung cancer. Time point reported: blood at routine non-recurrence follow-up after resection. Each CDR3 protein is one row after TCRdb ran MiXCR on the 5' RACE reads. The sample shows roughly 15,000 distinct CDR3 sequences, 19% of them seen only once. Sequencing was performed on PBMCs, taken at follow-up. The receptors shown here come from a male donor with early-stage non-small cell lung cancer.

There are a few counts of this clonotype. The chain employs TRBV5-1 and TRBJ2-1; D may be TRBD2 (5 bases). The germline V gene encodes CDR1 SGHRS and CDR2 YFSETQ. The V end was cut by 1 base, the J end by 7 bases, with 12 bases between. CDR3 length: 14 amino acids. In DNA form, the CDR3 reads TGCGCCAGCAGCTTGCAAGCGTCGGGAAATGAGCAGTTCTTC. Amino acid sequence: CASSLQASGNEQFF.

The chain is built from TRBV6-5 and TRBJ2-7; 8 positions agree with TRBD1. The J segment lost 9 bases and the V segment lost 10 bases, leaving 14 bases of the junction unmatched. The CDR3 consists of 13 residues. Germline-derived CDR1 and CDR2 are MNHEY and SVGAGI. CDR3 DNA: TGTGCCACCCTCAAAACAGGGGGTAAAGGGCAGTACTTC. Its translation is CATLKTGGKGQYF.

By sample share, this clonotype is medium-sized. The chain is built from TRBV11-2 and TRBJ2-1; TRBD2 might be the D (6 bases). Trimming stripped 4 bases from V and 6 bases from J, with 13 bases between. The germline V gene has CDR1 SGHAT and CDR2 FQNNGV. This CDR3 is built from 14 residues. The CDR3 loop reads CASSSSVGSNEQFF. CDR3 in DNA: TGTGCCAGCAGCTCTAGCGTGGGAAGCAATGAGCAGTTCTTC.

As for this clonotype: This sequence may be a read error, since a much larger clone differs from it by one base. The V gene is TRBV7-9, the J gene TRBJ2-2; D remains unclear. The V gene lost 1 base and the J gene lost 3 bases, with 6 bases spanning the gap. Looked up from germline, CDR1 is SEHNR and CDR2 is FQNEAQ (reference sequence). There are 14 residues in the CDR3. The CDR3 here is CASSLGGDTGELFF. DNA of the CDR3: TGTGCCAGCAGCTTAGGAGGAGACACCGGGGAGCTGTTTTTT. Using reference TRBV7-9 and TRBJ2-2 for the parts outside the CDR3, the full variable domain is DTGVSQNPRHKITKRGQNVTFRCDPISEHNRLYWYRQTLGQGPEFLTYFQNEAQLEKSRLLSDRFSAERPKGSFSTLEIQRTEQGDSAMYLCASSLGGDTGELFFGEGSRLTVL.

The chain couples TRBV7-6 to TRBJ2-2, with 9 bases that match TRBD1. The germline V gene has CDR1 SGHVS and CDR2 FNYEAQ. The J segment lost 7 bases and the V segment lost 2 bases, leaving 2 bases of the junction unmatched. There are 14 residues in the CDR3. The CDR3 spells CASSLRTGDGELFF. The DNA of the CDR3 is TGTGCCAGCAGCTTACGGACAGGGGACGGGGAGCTGTTTTTT.

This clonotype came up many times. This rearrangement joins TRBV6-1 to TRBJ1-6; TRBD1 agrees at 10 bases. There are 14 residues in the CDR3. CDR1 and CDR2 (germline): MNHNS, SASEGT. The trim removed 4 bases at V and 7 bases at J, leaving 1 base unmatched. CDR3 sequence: CASSVGQGNSPLHF. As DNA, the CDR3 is TGTGCCAGCAGTGTGGGACAGGGGAATTCACCCCTCCACTTT.

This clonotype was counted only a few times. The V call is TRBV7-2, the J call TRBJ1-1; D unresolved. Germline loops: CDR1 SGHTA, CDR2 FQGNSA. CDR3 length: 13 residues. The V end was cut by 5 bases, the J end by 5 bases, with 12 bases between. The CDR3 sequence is CASSQISGTEAFF. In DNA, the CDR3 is TGTGCCAGCAGCCAGATCTCGGGGACTGAAGCTTTCTTT.

The CDR3 region has the DNA TGTGCCAGCAGCATTCCGGGGACTACCATGCAGTATTTT. Residues: CASSIPGTTMQYF. The rearrangement joins TRBV11-3 to TRBJ2-3; 7 bases are shared with TRBD2. CDR1 and CDR2 (germline): SGHNT, YENEEA. CDR3 length equals 13 residues. The J segment lost 11 bases and the V segment lost 5 bases, leaving 10 bases of the junction unmatched.

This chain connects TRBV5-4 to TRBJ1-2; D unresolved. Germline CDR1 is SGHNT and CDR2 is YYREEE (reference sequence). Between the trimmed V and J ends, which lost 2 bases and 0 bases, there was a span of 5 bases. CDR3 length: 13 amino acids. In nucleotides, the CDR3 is TGTGCCAGCAGCTTCCAGACTAACTATGGCTACACCTTC. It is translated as CASSFQTNYGYTF.

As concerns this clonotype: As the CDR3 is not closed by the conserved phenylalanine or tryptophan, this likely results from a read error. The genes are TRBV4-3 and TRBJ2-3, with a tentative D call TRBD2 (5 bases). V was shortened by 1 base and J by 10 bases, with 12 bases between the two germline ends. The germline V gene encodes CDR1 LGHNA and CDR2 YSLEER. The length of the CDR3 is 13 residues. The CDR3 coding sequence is TGCGCCAGCAGCCAAGCCCCCGGGATGCCGCAGTATTCT. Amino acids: CASSQAPGMPQYS.

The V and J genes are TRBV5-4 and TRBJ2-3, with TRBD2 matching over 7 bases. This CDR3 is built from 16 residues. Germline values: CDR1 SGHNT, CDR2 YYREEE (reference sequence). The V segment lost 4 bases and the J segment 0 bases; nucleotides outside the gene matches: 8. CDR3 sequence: CASSLLLAESTDTQYF. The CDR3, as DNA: TGTGCCAGCAGCCTCCTCCTAGCGGAGAGCACAGATACGCAGTATTTT.

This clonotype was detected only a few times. CDR3 amino acids: CASSSQFGTVYGYTF. For the CDR3, the DNA is TGTGCCAGCAGCTCTCAATTCGGGACAGTCTATGGCTACACCTTC. The genes are TRBV7-2 and TRBJ1-2; TRBD1 matches 7 bases. The CDR3 has 15 amino acids. The V and J ends lost 4 bases and 4 bases, in that order; junction bases with no gene match: 9. The V gene's germline CDR1 is SGHTA and CDR2 FQGNSA.

This CDR3 is CASSVGFSGGPQETQYF. The CDR3 bases are TGTGCCAGCAGCGTAGGTTTTAGCGGGGGCCCACAAGAGACCCAGTACTTC. This chain connects TRBV9 to TRBJ2-5; 9 nucleotides line up with TRBD2. With 0 bases clipped from V and 2 bases from J, the junction kept 8 bases outside the gene matches. Per the germline V gene, CDR1 is SGDLS and CDR2 is YYNGEE. The CDR3 loop spans 17 amino acids.